These 19 T cell receptor beta chains originate from one sample sequenced in a study of patients and donors after allogeneic stem cell transplantation (dated by TCRdb to about 2020). The library was generated by RT-PCR. Sequencing took place on a NextSeq 550. TCRdb's own reprocessing of the public reads used fastp at Q25 and MiXCR and kept productive beta chains. A single entry per CDR3 protein holds the most common genes and DNA from its merged rows. In this sample the table shows some 60,000 distinct CDR3 sequences, more than 10% of which occur a single time. The ten largest clones add up to about a third of the sample. Specimen: blood, either unsorted or a sorted T cell fraction (not recorded which). These receptors were obtained from a human donor who was either an allogeneic HSCT recipient or a stem cell or donor lymphocyte infusion donor (not recorded which). It is not recorded whose cells these are; they may come from a transplant donor.

This clonotype was recorded a few times. A read error may produce the germline difference seen at one junction end. The chain links TRBV7-7 to TRBJ2-1, with D tentatively TRBD2 (6 bases). This CDR3 spans 15 amino acids. In germline, CDR1 is SSHAT, CDR2 FNYEAQ (reference sequence). The chain's CDR3 is CASSLSLAEWDEQFF. CDR3 nucleotides: TGTGCTAGCAGCTTATCCTTAGCGGAGTGGGATGAGCAGTTCTTC.

V is TRBV7-6 and J is TRBJ2-7; TRBD2 matches 9 bases. V shed 0 bases and J 4 bases; nucleotides not matched to a gene: 7. The V gene's germline CDR1 is SGHVS and CDR2 FNYEAQ. The CDR3 length is 16 residues. CDR3: CASSLAGVAGAYEQYF. The DNA for the CDR3 is TGTGCCAGCAGCTTAGCGGGGGTAGCGGGAGCATACGAGCAGTACTTC. The complete variable domain, with remaining parts taken from reference TRBV7-6 and TRBJ2-7, reads GAGVSQSPRYKVTKRGQDVALRCDPISGHVSLYWYRQALGQGPEFLTYFNYEAQQDKSGLPNDRFSAERPEGSISTLTIQRTEQRDSAMYRCASSLAGVAGAYEQYFGPGTRLTVT.

This clonotype is categorized as medium-sized. The chain recombines TRBV7-6 with TRBJ2-1; 12 bases map to TRBD2. J gave up 8 bases and V 0 bases, and 5 bases lay outside the gene matches. Germline assignment: CDR1 SGHVS and CDR2 FNYEAQ. The CDR3 runs 16 residues. CDR3 in amino acids: CASSLAPTSGSYEQFF. The CDR3 DNA follows: TGTGCCAGCAGCTTAGCTCCGACTAGCGGGAGCTATGAGCAGTTCTTC.

Many counts were recorded for this clonotype. The chain carries TRBV29-1 and TRBJ2-7, with a weak D call TRBD1 (6 bases). Germline CDR1 SQVTM, CDR2 ANQGSEA. CDR3 length: 13 residues. V lost 3 bases to trimming and J lost 5 bases, with 14 bases between them. The CDR3 DNA reads as TGCAGCGTTGACCTTGGACAGCCCAACGAGCAGTACTTC. Translating gives CSVDLGQPNEQYF.

This clonotype has only a few counts. J is TRBJ2-2 and V is TRBV10-1; the D is unclear. Trimming removed 2 bases from V and 4 bases from J, with 17 bases in between. The germline V gene has CDR1 WNHNN and CDR2 SYGVQD (reference sequence). CDR3 length: 17 residues. For the CDR3, the DNA is TGCGCCAGCAGTGAGCTGGGCGGAACCCCCAGCACCGGGGAGCTGTTTTTT. The encoded protein is CASSELGGTPSTGELFF.

This clonotype showed up just a few times. This chain connects TRBV6-5 to TRBJ2-2; 7 bases match TRBD1. J gave up 6 bases and V 7 bases, and 8 bases lay outside the gene matches. The germline V gene has CDR1 MNHEY and CDR2 SVGAGI. The length of the CDR3 is 14 residues. The CDR3 nucleotides are TGTGCCAGCAAATTGCCGACAGGGCCCGGGGAGCTGTTTTTT. It yields the protein CASKLPTGPGELFF.

This clonotype was detected only a few times. The V and J genes are TRBV6-6 and TRBJ2-7; 8 nucleotides agree with TRBD1. Per germline, CDR1 MNHNY and CDR2 SVGAGI (reference sequence). This CDR3 contains 14 residues. J was trimmed by 2 bases and V by 3 bases; bases with no gene match: 3. CDR3 sequence (DNA): TGTGCCAGCAGTTATGGGGGACAGGCCTACGAGCAGTACTTC. This encodes CASSYGGQAYEQYF.

This clonotype has a handful of counts. V and J are TRBV5-1 and TRBJ2-5; unclear D gene. This CDR3 contains 15 residues. V was pared by 1 base and J by 2 bases, with 12 bases between. CDR1 and CDR2 (germline): SGHRS, YFSETQ. CDR3 sequence (DNA): TGCGCCAGCAGCTTGTATAGGTTAATACAAGAGACCCAGTACTTC. Translation gives CASSLYRLIQETQYF.

This clonotype was found many times. This sequence joins TRBV6-5 and TRBJ1-1; 7 bases line up with TRBD1. The V gene's germline CDR1 is MNHEY and CDR2 SVGAGI. This CDR3 is 11 amino acids long. The trim removed 6 bases at V and 7 bases at J, leaving 2 bases unmatched. CDR3 nucleotides: TGTGCCAGCAGCAGGGACAGTGAAGCTTTCTTT. Encoded protein: CASSRDSEAFF.

This clonotype came up a few times. The V call is TRBV9, the J call TRBJ2-1; D is ambiguous. Trimming took off 4 bases at V and 3 bases at J, with 17 bases between the two ends. Germline CDR1 is SGDLS and CDR2 is YYNGEE. CDR3 length equals 16 residues. DNA for the CDR3: TGTGCCAGCAGCCCCCGTCCTTGGGAACTCTACAATGAGCAGTTCTTC. Its protein is CASSPRPWELYNEQFF.

The chain carries TRBV19 and TRBJ2-3; tentatively, D is TRBD2 (7 bases). The CDR3 loop spans 13 amino acids. Germline CDR1 and CDR2: LNHDA and SQIVND (reference sequence). V was pared by 8 bases and J by 3 bases, with 12 bases between. The CDR3 bases are TGTGCCAGTGCGAGGGGGGGGACAGATACGCAGTATTTT. Translating it yields CASARGGTDTQYF. Together with reference TRBV19 and TRBJ2-3, the CDR3 gives the full variable domain: DGGITQSPKYLFRKEGQNVTLSCEQNLNHDAMYWYRQDPGQGLRLIYYSQIVNDFQKGDIAEGYSVSREKKESFPLTVTSAQKNPTAFYLCASARGGTDTQYFGPGTRLTVL.

Concerning this clonotype: A much larger clone differs from this one at a single base, so this may be a read error. This chain connects TRBV12-3 or TRBV12-4 to TRBJ2-1; 11 bases agree with TRBD2. The CDR3 length is 16 residues. DNA for the CDR3: TGTACCACCACAACCTCTATAGCGGGAGGGCCCAATGAGCAGTTCTTC. It codes for CTTTTSIAGGPNEQFF.

Many counts were recorded for this clonotype. V gene TRBV7-6 combines with J gene TRBJ1-5; no clear D gene. Germline CDR1 is SGHVS and CDR2 is FNYEAQ. The CDR3 runs 12 residues. The germline V and J ends were trimmed by 0 bases and 7 bases, with 4 bases remaining between them. The CDR3 loop is CASSLAGQPQHF. The CDR3 nucleotides are TGTGCCAGCAGCTTAGCGGGCCAGCCCCAGCATTTT.

CDR3 loop: CATSRGAPNEQFF. As DNA, the CDR3 is TGTGCCACCAGCAGAGGGGCCCCCAATGAGCAGTTCTTC. The V and J genes are TRBV15 and TRBJ2-1, with D unclear. The CDR3 length is 13 residues. Germline V gene data show CDR1 as LNHNV and CDR2 as YYDKDF (reference sequence). Between the trimmed V and J ends, which lost 1 base and 6 bases, there was a span of 7 bases. The entire variable domain, with the rest obtained from reference TRBV15 and TRBJ2-1, is as follows: DAMVIQNPRYQVTQFGKPVTLSCSQTLNHNVMYWYQQKSSQAPKLLFHYYDKDFNNEADTPDNFQSRRPNTSFCFLDIRSPGLGDTAMYLCATSRGAPNEQFFGPGTRLTVL.

The chain is built from TRBV7-9 and TRBJ2-1; TRBD2 aligns across 12 bases. Germline V gene data show CDR1 as SEHNR and CDR2 as FQNEAQ (reference sequence). V shed 4 bases, J shed 6 bases, and the junction held 4 bases outside the gene matches. The length of the CDR3 is 15 residues. CDR3 protein: CASSSGLAGFNEQFF. DNA for the CDR3: TGTGCCAGCAGCTCCGGACTAGCGGGATTCAATGAGCAGTTCTTC.

In this sample, this clonotype turned up a few times. V is TRBV19 and J is TRBJ2-3; 7 nucleotides line up with TRBD2. Germline CDR1 LNHDA, CDR2 SQIVND (reference sequence). V shed 0 bases and J 5 bases; nucleotides not matched to a gene: 5. CDR3 length: 15 amino acids. In DNA, the CDR3 is TGTGCCAGTAGTATAGATGGACTAGAAAGAGATACGCAGTATTTT. Protein product: CASSIDGLERDTQYF.

V is TRBV14 and J is TRBJ2-3; D perhaps matches TRBD2 (6 bases). The CDR3 sequence is 14 residues long. Germline V lookup: CDR1 SGHDN, CDR2 FVKESK. V lost 1 base to trimming and J lost 8 bases, with 13 bases between them. In nucleotides, the CDR3 is TGTGCCAGCAGCCAAGGGAACCGGGGACTTACGCAGTATTTT. It translates to CASSQGNRGLTQYF.

This clonotype was seen repeatedly, ten times or more. V is TRBV18 and J is TRBJ1-1; D remains unclear. V was shortened by 3 bases and J by 3 bases, with 14 bases between the two germline ends. The length of the CDR3 is 15 residues. Germline values: CDR1 KGHSH, CDR2 LQKENI. CDR3 amino acids: CASSPVEGTDTEAFF. As DNA, the CDR3 is TGTGCCAGCTCACCCGTCGAGGGTACCGACACTGAAGCTTTCTTT.

This chain connects TRBV4-1 to TRBJ2-1; D perhaps matches TRBD1 (5 bases). CDR3 length: 17 amino acids. Looked up from germline, CDR1 is MGHRA and CDR2 is YSYEKL. V lost 4 bases and J lost 2, with 18 bases in between. In DNA, the CDR3 is TGCGCCAGCAGCCCCACGGACACGTTCCATCCCTACAATGAGCAGTTCTTC. Translated: CASSPTDTFHPYNEQFF.